Only a few counts were recorded for the clone carrying this TCR beta chain. Original analysis: Nucleated cell number was recorded as an estimate derived from reference gene primer amplification. The protocol was immunoSEQ multiplex PCR, while the TCRdb copy is restricted to in-frame clones and leaves out a portion. V, J and clone size derive from that table, while D and trimming were established from the DNA sequence. Of about 340,000 clones in the sample, over 70% were seen once. Germline V CDR1 and CDR2: KGHSH, LQKENI. The trim removed 0 bases at V and 7 bases at J, leaving 8 bases unmatched. The CDR3 spans 16 residues. The data were obtained in a study of blood T cell repertoires in COVID-19. About the research overall: COVID-19 samples from acute and convalescent phases originated in the United States, Italy and Spain. Sample material is recorded as cDNA or gDNA derived from T cells, B-cell-depleted T cells, or PBMCs.

The chain employs TRBV18 and TRBJ2-1; 8 nucleotides line up with TRBD2. The sequencing sample was made of peripheral blood. The receptor was derived from a man under 40 with active or convalescent COVID-19. The CDR3 is CASSPPGSGRRNEQFF. The CDR3 nucleotides read TGTGCCAGCTCACCACCGGGAAGCGGGAGACGGAATGAGCAGTTCTTC.